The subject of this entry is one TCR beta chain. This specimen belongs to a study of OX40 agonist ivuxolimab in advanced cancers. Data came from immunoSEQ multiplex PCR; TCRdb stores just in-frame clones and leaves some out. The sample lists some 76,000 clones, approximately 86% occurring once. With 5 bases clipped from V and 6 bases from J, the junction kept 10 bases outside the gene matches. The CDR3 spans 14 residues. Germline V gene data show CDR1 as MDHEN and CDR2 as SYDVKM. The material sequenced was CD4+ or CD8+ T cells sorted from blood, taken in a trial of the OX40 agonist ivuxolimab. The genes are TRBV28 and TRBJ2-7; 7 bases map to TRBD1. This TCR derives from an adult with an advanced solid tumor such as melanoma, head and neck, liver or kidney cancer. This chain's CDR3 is CASSEYRGMGEQYF. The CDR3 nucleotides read TGTGCCAGCAGTGAGTACAGGGGAATGGGCGAGCAGTACTTC.